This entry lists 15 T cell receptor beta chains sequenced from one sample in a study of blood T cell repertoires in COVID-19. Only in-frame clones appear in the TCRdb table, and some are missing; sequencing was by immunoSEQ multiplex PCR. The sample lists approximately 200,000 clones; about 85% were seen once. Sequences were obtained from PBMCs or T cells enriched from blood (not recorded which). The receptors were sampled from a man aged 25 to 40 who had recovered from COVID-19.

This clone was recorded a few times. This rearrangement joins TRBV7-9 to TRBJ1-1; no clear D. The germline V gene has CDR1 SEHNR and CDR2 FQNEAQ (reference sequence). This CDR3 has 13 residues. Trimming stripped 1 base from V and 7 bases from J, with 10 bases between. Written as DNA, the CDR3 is TGTGCCAGCAGCTTAGACCCCGGGATTGAAGCTTTCTTT. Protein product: CASSLDPGIEAFF.

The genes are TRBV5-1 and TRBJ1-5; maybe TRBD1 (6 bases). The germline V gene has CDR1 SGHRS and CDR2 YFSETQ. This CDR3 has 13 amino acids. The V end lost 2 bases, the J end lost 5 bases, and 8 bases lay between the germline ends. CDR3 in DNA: TGCGCCAGCAGCTTACAGGGAGATCAGCCCCAGCATTTT. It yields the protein CASSLQGDQPQHF.

DNA of the CDR3: TGTGCCAGCACCTCGGGAGGTCGGAGCTATGGCTACACCTTC. Residues: CASTSGGRSYGYTF. The gene calls are TRBV28 and TRBJ1-2; D ambiguous. From germline, CDR1 is MDHEN and CDR2 SYDVKM. The CDR3 length is 14 residues. V lost 7 bases, J lost 4 bases, and 16 bases lay in between.

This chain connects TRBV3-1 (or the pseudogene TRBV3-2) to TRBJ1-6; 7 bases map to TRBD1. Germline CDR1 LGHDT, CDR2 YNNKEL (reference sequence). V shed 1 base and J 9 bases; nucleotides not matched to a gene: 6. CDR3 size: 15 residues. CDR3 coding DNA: TGTGCCAGCAGCCAAGGGGCAGGGGGTTCTTCACCCCTCCACTTT. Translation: CASSQGAGGSSPLHF.

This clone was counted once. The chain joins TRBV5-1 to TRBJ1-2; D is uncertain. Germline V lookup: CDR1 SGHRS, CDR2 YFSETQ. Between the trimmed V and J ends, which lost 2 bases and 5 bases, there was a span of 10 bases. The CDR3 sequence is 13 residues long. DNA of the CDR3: TGCGCCAGCAGCTTTCACTCCCCTTATGGCTACACCTTC. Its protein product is CASSFHSPYGYTF. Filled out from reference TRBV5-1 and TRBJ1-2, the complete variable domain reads KAGVTQTPRYLIKTRGQQVTLSCSPISGHRSVSWYQQTPGQGLQFLFEYFSETQRNKGNFPGRFSGRQFSNSRSEMNVSTLELGDSALYLCASSFHSPYGYTFGSGTRLTVV.

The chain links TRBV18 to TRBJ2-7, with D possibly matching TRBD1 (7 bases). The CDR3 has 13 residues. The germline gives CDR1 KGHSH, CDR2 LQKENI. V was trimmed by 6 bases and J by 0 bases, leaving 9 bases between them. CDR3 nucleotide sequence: TGTGCCAGCTCTCAGGGGGGCTCCTACGAGCAGTACTTC. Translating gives CASSQGGSYEQYF.

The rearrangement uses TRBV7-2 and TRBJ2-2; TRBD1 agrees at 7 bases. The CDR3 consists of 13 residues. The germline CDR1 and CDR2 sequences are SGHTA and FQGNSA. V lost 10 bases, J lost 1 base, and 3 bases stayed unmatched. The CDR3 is CATRTGNTGELFF. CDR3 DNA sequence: TGTGCCACTCGGACAGGGAACACCGGGGAGCTGTTTTTT.

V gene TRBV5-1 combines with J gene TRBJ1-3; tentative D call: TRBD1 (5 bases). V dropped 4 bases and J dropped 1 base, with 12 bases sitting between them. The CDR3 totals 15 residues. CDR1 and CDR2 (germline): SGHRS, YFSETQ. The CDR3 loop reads CASSRLGVSGNTIYF. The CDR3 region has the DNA TGCGCCAGCAGCCGGCTAGGGGTATCTGGAAACACCATATATTTT.

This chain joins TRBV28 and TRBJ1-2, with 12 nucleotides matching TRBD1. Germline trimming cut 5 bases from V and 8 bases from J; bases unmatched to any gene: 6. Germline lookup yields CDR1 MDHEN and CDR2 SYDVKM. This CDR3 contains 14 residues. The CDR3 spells CASSRDRGRGGYTF. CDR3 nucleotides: TGTGCCAGCAGTCGGGACAGGGGGCGAGGGGGCTACACCTTC.

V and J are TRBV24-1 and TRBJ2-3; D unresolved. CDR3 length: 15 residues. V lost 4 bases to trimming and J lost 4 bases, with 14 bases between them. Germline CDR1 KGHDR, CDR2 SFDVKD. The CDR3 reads CATSDPSPWPDTQYF. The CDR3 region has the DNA TGTGCCACCAGTGACCCCTCGCCCTGGCCAGATACGCAGTATTTT.

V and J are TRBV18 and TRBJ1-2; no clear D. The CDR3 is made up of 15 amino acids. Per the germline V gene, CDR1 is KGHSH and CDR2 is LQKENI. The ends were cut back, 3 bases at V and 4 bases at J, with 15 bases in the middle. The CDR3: CASSPRSDGGYGYTF. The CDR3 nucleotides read TGTGCCAGCTCACCCAGGTCAGACGGAGGCTATGGCTACACCTTC.

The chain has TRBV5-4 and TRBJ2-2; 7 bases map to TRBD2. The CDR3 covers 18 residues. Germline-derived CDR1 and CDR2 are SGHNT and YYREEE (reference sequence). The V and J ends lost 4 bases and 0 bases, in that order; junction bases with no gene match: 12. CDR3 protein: CASSGQDGAGANTGELFF. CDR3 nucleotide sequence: TGTGCCAGCAGCGGACAAGATGGGGCGGGGGCGAACACCGGGGAGCTGTTTTTT.

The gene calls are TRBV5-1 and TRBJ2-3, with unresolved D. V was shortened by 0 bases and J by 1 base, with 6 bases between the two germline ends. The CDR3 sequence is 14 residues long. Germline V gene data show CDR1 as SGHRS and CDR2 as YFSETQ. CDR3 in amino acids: CASSLGVRTDTQYF. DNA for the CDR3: TGCGCCAGCAGCTTGGGAGTTCGCACAGATACGCAGTATTTT.

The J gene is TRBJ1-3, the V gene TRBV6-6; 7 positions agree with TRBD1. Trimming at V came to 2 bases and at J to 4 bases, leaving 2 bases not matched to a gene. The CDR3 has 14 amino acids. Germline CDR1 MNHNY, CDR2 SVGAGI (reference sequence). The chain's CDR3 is CASSYGTVGNTIYF. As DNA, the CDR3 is TGTGCCAGCAGTTACGGGACAGTAGGAAACACCATATATTTT.

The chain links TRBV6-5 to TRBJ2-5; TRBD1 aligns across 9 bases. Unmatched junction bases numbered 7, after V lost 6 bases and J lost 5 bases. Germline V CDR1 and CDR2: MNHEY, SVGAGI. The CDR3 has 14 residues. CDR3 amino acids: CASRGTGGAETQYF. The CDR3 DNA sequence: TGTGCCAGCAGGGGAACAGGGGGCGCGGAGACCCAGTACTTC.